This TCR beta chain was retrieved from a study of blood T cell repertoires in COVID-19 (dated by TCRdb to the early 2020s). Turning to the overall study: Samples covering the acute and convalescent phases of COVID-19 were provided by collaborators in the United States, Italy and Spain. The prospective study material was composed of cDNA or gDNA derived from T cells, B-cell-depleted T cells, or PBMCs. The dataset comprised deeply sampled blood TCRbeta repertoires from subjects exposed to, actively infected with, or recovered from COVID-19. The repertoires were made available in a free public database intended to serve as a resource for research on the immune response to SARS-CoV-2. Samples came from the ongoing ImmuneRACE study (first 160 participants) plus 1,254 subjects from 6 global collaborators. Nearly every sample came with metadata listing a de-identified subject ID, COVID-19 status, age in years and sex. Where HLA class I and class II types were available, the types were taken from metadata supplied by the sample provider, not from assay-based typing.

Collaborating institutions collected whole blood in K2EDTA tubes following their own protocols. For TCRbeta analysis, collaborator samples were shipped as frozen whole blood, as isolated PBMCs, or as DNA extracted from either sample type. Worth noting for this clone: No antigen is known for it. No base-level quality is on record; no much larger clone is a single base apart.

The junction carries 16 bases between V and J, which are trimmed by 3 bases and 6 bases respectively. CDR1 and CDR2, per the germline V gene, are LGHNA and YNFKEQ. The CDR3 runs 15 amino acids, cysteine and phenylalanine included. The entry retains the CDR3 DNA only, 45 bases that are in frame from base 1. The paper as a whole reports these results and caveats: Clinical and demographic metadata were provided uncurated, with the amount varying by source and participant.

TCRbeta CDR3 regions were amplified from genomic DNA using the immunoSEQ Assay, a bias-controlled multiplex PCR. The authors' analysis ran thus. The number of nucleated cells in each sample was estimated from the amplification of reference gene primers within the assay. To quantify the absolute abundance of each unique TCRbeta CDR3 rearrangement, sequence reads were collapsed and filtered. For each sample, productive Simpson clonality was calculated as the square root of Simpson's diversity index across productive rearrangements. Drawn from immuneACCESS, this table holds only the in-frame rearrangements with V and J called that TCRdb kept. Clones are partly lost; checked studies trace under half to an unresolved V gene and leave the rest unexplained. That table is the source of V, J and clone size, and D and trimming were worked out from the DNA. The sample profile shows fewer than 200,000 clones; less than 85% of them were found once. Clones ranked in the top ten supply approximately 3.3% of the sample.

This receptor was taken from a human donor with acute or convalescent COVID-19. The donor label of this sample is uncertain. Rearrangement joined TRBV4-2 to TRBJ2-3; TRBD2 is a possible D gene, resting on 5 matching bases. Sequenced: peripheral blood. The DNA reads TGTGCCAGCAGCCATAGGCGGGTCCGCGTTGATACGCAGTATTTT. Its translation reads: CASSHRRVRVDTQYF.